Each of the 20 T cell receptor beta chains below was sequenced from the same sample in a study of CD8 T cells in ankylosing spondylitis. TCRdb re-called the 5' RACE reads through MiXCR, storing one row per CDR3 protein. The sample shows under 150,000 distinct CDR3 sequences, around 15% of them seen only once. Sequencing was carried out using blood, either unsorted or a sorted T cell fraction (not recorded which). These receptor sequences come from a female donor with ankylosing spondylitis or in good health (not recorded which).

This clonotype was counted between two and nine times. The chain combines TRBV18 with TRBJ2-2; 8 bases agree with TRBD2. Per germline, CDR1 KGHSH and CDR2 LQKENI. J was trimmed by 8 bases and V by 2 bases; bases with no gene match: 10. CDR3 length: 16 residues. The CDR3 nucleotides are TGTGCCAGCTCACCAACAGCCAGCGGGGGTTCGGGGGAGCTGTTTTTT. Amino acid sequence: CASSPTASGGSGELFF.

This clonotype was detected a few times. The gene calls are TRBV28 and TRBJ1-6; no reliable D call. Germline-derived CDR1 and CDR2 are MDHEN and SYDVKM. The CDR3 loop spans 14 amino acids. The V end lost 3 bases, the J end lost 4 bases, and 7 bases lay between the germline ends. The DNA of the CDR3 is TGTGCCAGCAGTTTCCCTTTATATAATTCACCCCTCCACTTT. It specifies CASSFPLYNSPLHF.

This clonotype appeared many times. This chain's CDR3 is CASSLASAGGAQETQYF. CDR3 DNA sequence: TGTGCCAGCAGCTTAGCCTCGGCGGGGGGGGCCCAAGAGACCCAGTACTTC. The chain joins TRBV7-2 to TRBJ2-5, with TRBD2 identical over 9 bases. CDR3 length equals 17 residues. After removal of 0 bases from V and 1 base from J, the junction contained 6 bases not matched to a gene. The germline V gene has CDR1 SGHTA and CDR2 FQGNSA.

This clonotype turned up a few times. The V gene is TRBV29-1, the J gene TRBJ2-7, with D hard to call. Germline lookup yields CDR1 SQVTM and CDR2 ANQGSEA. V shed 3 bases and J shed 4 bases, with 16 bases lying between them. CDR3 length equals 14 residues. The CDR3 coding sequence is TGCAGCGTTGAGGAGAGAACCTCATCGTACGAGCAGTACTTC. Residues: CSVEERTSSYEQYF.

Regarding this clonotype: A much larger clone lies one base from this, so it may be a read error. The CDR3 sequence is CASSLDPHTGELFF. For the CDR3, the DNA is TGCGCCAGCAGCTTGGACCCCCACACCGGGGAGCTGTTTTTT. The gene calls are TRBV5-1 and TRBJ2-2; D is unclear. The germline gives CDR1 SGHRS, CDR2 YFSETQ. V was pared by 0 bases and J by 3 bases, with 6 bases between. CDR3 length: 14 amino acids.

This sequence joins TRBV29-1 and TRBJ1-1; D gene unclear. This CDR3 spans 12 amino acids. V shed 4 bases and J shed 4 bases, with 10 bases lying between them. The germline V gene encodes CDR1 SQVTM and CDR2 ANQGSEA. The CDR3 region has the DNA TGCAGCGTTGTCCCTTCCCTCACTGAAGCTTTCTTT. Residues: CSVVPSLTEAFF.

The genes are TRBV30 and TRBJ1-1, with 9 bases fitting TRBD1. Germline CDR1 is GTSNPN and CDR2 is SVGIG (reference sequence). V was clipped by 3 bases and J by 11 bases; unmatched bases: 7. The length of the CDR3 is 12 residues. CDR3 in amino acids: CAWSQGTGYAFF. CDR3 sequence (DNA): TGTGCCTGGAGCCAAGGGACAGGGTACGCTTTCTTT.

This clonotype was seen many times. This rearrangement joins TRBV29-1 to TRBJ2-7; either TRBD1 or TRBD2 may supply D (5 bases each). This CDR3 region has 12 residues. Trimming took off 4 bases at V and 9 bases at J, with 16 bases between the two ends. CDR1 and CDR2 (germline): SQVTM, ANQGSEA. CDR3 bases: TGCAGCGTTGGGCTGGGGGATAACGGGCAGTACTTC. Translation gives CSVGLGDNGQYF.

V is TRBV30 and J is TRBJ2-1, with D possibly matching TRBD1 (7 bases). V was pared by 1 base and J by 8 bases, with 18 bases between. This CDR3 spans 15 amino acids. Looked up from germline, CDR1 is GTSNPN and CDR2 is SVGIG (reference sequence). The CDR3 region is CAWSAHPGGRDEQFF. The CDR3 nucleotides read TGTGCCTGGAGTGCCCACCCAGGGGGGCGGGATGAGCAGTTCTTC.

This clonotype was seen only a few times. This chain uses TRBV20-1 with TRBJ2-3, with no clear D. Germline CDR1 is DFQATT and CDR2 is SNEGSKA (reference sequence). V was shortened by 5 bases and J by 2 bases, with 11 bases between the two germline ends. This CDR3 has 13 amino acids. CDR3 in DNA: TGCAGTGCTTGGGGATATTCCACAGATACGCAGTATTTT. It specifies CSAWGYSTDTQYF.

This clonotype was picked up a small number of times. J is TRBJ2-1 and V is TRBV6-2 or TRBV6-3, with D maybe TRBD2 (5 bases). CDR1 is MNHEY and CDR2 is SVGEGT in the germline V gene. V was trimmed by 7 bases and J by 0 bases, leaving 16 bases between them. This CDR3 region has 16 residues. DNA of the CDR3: TGTGCCAGCAATTTAGTCGGGAAGAGCTCCTACAATGAGCAGTTCTTC. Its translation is CASNLVGKSSYNEQFF.

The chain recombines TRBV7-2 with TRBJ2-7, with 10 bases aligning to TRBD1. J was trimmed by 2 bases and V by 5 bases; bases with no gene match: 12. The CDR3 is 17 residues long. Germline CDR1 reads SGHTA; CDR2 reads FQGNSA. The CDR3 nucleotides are TGTGCCAGCAGCCGTCGATCCGGACAGGGGGTTACCTACGAGCAGTACTTC. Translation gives CASSRRSGQGVTYEQYF.

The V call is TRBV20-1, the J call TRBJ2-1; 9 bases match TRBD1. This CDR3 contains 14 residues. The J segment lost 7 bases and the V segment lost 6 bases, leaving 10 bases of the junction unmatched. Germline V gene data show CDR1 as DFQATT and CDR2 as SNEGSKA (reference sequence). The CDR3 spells CSAMGQGGVNEQFF. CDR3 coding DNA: TGCAGTGCCATGGGACAGGGAGGGGTGAATGAGCAGTTCTTC.

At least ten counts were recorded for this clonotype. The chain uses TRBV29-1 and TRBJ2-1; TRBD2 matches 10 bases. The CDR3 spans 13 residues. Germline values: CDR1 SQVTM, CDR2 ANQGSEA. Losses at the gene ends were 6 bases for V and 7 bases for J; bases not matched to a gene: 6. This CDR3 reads CSVPGLAMNEQFF. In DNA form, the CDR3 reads TGCAGCGTCCCGGGACTAGCGATGAATGAGCAGTTCTTC.

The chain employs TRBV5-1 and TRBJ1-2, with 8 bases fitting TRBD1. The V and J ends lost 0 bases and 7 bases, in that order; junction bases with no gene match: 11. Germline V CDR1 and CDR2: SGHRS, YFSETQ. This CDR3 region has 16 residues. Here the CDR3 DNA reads TGCGCCAGCAGCTTGGGGGACAGGTCGGGCCGGGGTGGCTACACCTTC. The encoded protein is CASSLGDRSGRGGYTF.

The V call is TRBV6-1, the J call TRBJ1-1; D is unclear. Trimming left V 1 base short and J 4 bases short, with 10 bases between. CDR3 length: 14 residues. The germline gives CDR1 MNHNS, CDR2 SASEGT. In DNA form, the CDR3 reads TGTGCCAGCAGTGAAGGGCATAGGAGCACTGAAGCTTTCTTT. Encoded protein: CASSEGHRSTEAFF.

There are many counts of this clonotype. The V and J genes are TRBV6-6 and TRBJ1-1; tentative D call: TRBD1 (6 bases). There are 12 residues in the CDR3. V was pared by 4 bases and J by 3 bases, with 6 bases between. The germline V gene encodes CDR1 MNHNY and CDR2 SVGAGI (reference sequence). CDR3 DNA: TGTGCCAGCAGTTCAGGGGACACTGAAGCTTTCTTT. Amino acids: CASSSGDTEAFF.

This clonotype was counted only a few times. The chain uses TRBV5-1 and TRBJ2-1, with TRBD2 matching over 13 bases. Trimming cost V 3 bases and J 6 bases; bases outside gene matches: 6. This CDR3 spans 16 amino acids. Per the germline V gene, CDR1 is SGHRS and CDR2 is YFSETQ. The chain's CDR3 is CASSSGLAGAPNEQFF. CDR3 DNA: TGCGCCAGCAGCTCCGGACTAGCGGGAGCCCCCAATGAGCAGTTCTTC.

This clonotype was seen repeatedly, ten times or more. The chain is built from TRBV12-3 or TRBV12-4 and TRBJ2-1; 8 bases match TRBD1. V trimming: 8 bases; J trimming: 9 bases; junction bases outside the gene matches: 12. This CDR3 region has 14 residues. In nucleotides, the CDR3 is TGTGCCAGCCGCGGACAGGGTAGGGATATTGAGCAGTTCTTC. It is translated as CASRGQGRDIEQFF.

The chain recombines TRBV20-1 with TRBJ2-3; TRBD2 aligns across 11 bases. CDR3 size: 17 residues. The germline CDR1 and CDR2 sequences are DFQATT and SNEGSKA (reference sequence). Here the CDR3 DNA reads TGCTGCGCCTCCCCACTAGCGGGAGAGACAGGCACAGATACGCAGTATTTT. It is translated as CCASPLAGETGTDTQYF.